This TCR beta chain was recovered during a study of control samples from healthy donors and cancer patients. Produced via immunoSEQ multiplex PCR; TCRdb's table is partial and in-frame only. The sample has hundreds of thousands of clones, 80% to 95% seen once. The CDR3 spans 14 residues. The germline gives CDR1 SGHVS, CDR2 FQNEAQ. Trimming shortened V by 6 bases and J by 8 bases, and 16 bases separated the two germline ends. Sequenced material: PBMCs. The sequence derives from a man aged 40-55 years with head and neck cancer. This chain links TRBV7-8 with TRBJ1-4, with D unclear. The CDR3 nucleotides are TGTGCCAGCAGTAAAACGAGGAGCTGGGAAAAACTGTTTTTT. It codes for CASSKTRSWEKLFF.